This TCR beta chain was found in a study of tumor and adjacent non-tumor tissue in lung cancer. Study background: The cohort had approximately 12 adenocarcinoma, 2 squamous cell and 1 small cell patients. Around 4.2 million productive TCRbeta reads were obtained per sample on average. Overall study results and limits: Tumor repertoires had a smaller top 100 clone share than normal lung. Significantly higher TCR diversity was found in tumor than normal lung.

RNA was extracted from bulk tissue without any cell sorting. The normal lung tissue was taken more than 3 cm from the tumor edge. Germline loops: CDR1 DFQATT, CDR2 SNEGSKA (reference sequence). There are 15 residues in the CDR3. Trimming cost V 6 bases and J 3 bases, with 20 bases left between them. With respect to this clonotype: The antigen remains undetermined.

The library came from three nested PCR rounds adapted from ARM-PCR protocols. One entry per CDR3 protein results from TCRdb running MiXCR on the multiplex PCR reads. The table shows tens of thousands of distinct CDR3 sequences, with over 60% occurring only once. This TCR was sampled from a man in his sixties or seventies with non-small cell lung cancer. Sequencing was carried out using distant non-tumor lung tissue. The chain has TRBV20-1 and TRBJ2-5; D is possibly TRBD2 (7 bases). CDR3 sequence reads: CSALTGGGLEETQYF. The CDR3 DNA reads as TGCAGTGCCCTAACGGGGGGCGGATTGGAAGAGACCCAGTACTTC.